This T cell receptor beta chain stems from a study of blood T cell repertoires in COVID-19. Study at large: Sites across the United States, Italy and Spain contributed samples from acute and convalescent COVID-19.

Study processing details: Reference gene primer amplification in the assay estimated nucleated cell counts. Method: immunoSEQ multiplex PCR; TCRdb's copy keeps in-frame clones and lacks some. V, J and clone size are taken as reported in that table, and D and trimming were inferred from the DNA itself. The sample carries 88,000 or so clones, 75% to 90% recorded once. V lost 3 bases to trimming and J lost 2 bases; unmatched junction nucleotides: 12. Germline V gives CDR1 SGHRS, CDR2 YFSETQ. The CDR3 spans 17 residues. This clonotype originated in a man aged 55 to 69 with acute or convalescent COVID-19. The gene calls are TRBV5-1 and TRBJ2-5, with 8 bases lining up with TRBD2. Material for sequencing was peripheral blood. CDR3: CASSSRGGAGNQETQYF. CDR3 DNA sequence: TGCGCCAGCAGCTCCCGGGGGGGAGCGGGGAATCAAGAGACCCAGTACTTC.